This TCR beta chain was identified during a study of blood T cell repertoires in COVID-19. Looking at the study overall: The cDNA or gDNA used as material had been derived from T cells, B-cell-depleted T cells, or PBMCs.

How the authors handled the data: Counts of nucleated cells, estimated from reference gene primer amplification, were obtained. Libraries were prepared by immunoSEQ multiplex PCR; TCRdb keeps only in-frame clonotypes and omits some of them. The V and J calls and clone size are taken from that table; D and trimming were inferred from the DNA. The data show 150,000 or so clones, with under 90% seen just once and about 8.6% held by the top ten. Germline V gene data show CDR1 as MGHRA and CDR2 as YSYEKL. V shed 1 base, J shed 0 bases, and the junction held 6 bases outside the gene matches. CDR3 length equals 16 residues. Each participant's cohort was designated according to participant-reported clinical history. Recovered status applied to Cohort 3 donors who had two consecutive negative PCRs. It also applied to those with clearance or with symptom resolution.

Sample: PBMCs or T cells enriched from blood (not recorded which). This TCR was sampled from a woman aged 45-65 years who had recovered from COVID-19. This sequence joins TRBV4-1 and TRBJ2-7, with 7 positions matching TRBD2. The CDR3 protein is CASSQVSSGGSYEQYF. In DNA, the CDR3 is TGCGCCAGCAGCCAAGTTTCTAGCGGCGGCTCCTACGAGCAGTACTTC.